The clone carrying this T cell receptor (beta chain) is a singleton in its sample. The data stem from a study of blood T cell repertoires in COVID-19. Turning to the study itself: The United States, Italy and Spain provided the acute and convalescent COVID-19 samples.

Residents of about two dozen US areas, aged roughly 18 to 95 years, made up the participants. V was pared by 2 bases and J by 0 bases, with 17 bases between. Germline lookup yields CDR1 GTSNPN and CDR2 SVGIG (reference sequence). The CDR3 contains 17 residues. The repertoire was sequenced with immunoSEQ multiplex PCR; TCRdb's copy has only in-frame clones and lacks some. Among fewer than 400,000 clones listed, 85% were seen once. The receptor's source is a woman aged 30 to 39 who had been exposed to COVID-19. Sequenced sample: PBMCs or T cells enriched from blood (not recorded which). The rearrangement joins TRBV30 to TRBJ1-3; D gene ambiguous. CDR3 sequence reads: CAWSFRSGLSSGNTIYF. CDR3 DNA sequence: TGTGCCTGGAGTTTTCGATCAGGTTTAAGCTCTGGAAACACCATATATTTT.